This is a list of T cell receptor beta chains from one sample in a study of tumor-infiltrating lymphocytes in oesophageal squamous cell carcinoma. TCRdb analysed the PCR reads with MiXCR anew, one entry per CDR3 protein. The sample shows roughly 14,000 distinct CDR3 sequences, 50% of them seen only once. The sequenced sample was esophageal tumor tissue. The receptor source for this set is a male donor with esophageal squamous cell carcinoma. The CDR3 runs from the conserved cysteine through the conserved F or W. The D gene is left open where the match is weak. The size of a clone is reported for some rows only, either as once, few or many, or as a class for expanded clones.

d_call clone_size j_call v_call cdr3_aa cdr3_nt
. . TRBJ2-1 TRBV7-3 CASLSSIYNEQFF TGTGCCAGCCTCTCTAGCATCTACAATGAGCAGTTCTTC
TRBD1 . TRBJ1-1 TRBV7-2 CASSLGQMNTEAFF TGTGCCAGCAGCTTGGGACAGATGAACACTGAAGCTTTCTTT
. . TRBJ1-4 TRBV7-6 CASSSKNRESNEKLFF TGTGCCAGCAGCTCAAAAAATCGGGAGTCTAATGAAAAACTGTTTTTT
TRBD2 . TRBJ2-7 TRBV7-6 CASSSPGKAGLAGGREQYF TGTGCCAGCAGCTCCCCCGGAAAAGCGGGACTAGCGGGAGGGAGGGAGCAGTACTTC
TRBD2 many TRBJ2-3 TRBV11-3 CASSSGTSGGYTDTQYF TGTGCCAGCAGCTCAGGGACTAGCGGGGGATACACAGATACGCAGTATTTT
. few TRBJ2-7 TRBV7-6 CASSFLTGDSYNEQYF TGTGCCAGCAGCTTTTTAACGGGAGACTCCTACAATGAGCAGTACTTC
. . TRBJ2-5 TRBV7-3 CASSLRGAFQTQYF TGTGCCAGCAGCTTAAGGGGGGCCTTCCAGACCCAGTACTTC
TRBD1 once TRBJ2-7 TRBV30 CAWSETGTGGNEQYF TGTGCCTGGAGTGAAACCGGGACAGGGGGCAATGAGCAGTACTTC
. . TRBJ2-1 TRBV7-9 CAGETVGRSSYNEQFF TGTGCCGGAGAGACTGTAGGGCGAAGCTCCTACAATGAGCAGTTCTTC
TRBD2 many TRBJ2-7 TRBV7-6 CASSLTRPSGRAGNEQYF TGTGCCAGCAGCTTAACGCGGCCTAGCGGGAGGGCCGGGAATGAGCAGTACTTC
. . TRBJ1-1 TRBV7-6 CASSPSAQMNTEAFF TGTGCCAGCAGCCCGTCAGCCCAAATGAACACTGAAGCTTTCTTT
TRBD1 . TRBJ2-4 TRBV12-3/TRBV12-4 CASTWDRADIQYF TGTGCCAGCACTTGGGACAGGGCAGACATTCAGTACTTC
. few TRBJ2-4 TRBV6-6 CASMLQGGSKNIQYF TGTGCCAGCATGCTACAGGGAGGGTCCAAAAACATTCAGTACTTC
TRBD1 medium-sized TRBJ1-1 TRBV7-6 CASSLAAGGRNTEAFF TGTGCCAGCAGCTTAGCCGCAGGGGGAAGGAACACTGAAGCTTTCTTT
. . TRBJ2-1 TRBV11-3 CASSQEGNEQFF TGTGCCAGCAGCCAAGAAGGCAATGAGCAGTTCTTC
TRBD1 . TRBJ1-4 TRBV7-8 CASSLERDSSSKLFF TGTGCCAGCAGCTTAGAAAGGGACAGCTCCTCAAAACTGTTTTTT
. . TRBJ1-1 TRBV12-3/TRBV12-4 CASRLRGLEAFF TGTGCCAGCAGGTTGAGGGGCCTTGAAGCTTTCTTT
TRBD2 . TRBJ2-1 TRBV7-3 CASRKGLAGDNEQFF TGTGCCAGCAGAAAGGGACTAGCGGGAGACAATGAGCAGTTCTTC
TRBD1 . TRBJ1-2 TRBV27 CASKGTGWDYGYTF TGTGCCAGCAAAGGGACAGGGTGGGACTATGGCTACACCTTC
. . TRBJ1-1 TRBV11-2 CASSLVLGVGTEAFF TGTGCCAGCAGCTTAGTTCTGGGGGTTGGTACTGAAGCTTTCTTT
TRBD1 medium-sized TRBJ2-3 TRBV24-1 CATSDLGQGSADTQYF TGTGCCACCAGTGATTTGGGACAGGGTAGCGCAGATACGCAGTATTTT
. . TRBJ2-2 TRBV7-2 CASSPEGWHTGELFF TGTGCCAGCAGCCCAGAGGGTTGGCACACCGGGGAGCTGTTTTTT
. many TRBJ2-3 TRBV24-1 CATSDKTGSTDTQYF TGTGCCACCAGTGACAAGACGGGTAGCACAGATACGCAGTATTTT
. . TRBJ2-5 TRBV7-3 CASSLRAVQETQYF TGTGCCAGCAGCTTACGGGCGGTACAAGAGACCCAGTACTTC
. . TRBJ1-1 TRBV14 CASSHEGEQFF TGTGCCAGCAGCCACGAGGGTGAGCAGTTCTTT
TRBD2 many TRBJ2-1 TRBV19 CASSGRSYNEQFF TGTGCCAGTAGCGGGAGGTCCTACAATGAGCAGTTCTTC
. many TRBJ2-4 TRBV7-9 CASSERTDIAKNIQYF TGTGCCAGCAGCGAACGGACAGACATAGCCAAAAACATTCAGTACTTC
. . TRBJ2-2 TRBV6-1 CASSLTNTGELFF TGTGCCAGCAGTTTAACGAACACCGGGGAGCTGTTTTTT
TRBD1 . TRBJ1-3 TRBV9 CASSVAPGTDRNTIYF TGTGCCAGCAGCGTAGCGCCCGGGACAGACAGAAACACCATATATTTT
TRBD2 many TRBJ2-7 TRBV7-8 CASSSRRTSGEQYF TGTGCCAGCAGCTCGAGGCGGACTAGCGGTGAGCAGTACTTC
. . TRBJ2-3 TRBV27 CASSPNTDTQYF TGTGCCAGCAGTCCCAACACAGATACGCAGTATTTT
. few TRBJ2-1 TRBV19 CASSAERKRGSYNEQFF TGTGCCAGTAGTGCCGAGCGGAAGCGAGGCTCCTACAATGAGCAGTTCTTC
TRBD2 . TRBJ2-7 TRBV7-6 CASSFTSGRVYEQYF TGTGCCAGCAGCTTTACTAGCGGGAGGGTCTACGAGCAGTACTTC
. . TRBJ2-2 TRBV4-2 CASSQAVGGDDGELFF TGTGCCAGCAGCCAAGCGGTCGGTGGGGATGACGGGGAGCTGTTTTTT
. . TRBJ1-1 TRBV7-2 CASSLVRGNTEAFF TGTGCCAGCAGCTTAGTCCGGGGGAACACTGAAGCTTTCTTT
TRBD2 . TRBJ2-3 TRBV6-8 CASSRLAANTDTQYF TGTGCCAGCAGTCGACTAGCTGCTAACACAGATACGCAGTATTTT
. many TRBJ2-6 TRBV24-1 CATSDLGTTGANVLTF TGTGCCACCAGTGATTTGGGCACGACTGGGGCCAACGTCCTGACTTTC
TRBD1 few TRBJ2-3 TRBV20-1 CSAGEQGSQITSTDTQYF TGCAGTGCTGGAGAACAGGGGTCCCAAATTACTAGCACAGATACGCAGTATTTT
. . TRBJ2-6 TRBV7-4 CASSSPGTLVRPGANVLTF TGTGCCAGCAGCTCCCCTGGGACTCTAGTTCGCCCTGGGGCCAACGTCCTGACTTTC
TRBD1 . TRBJ2-1 TRBV7-2 CASSLVARGPYNEQFF TGTGCCAGCAGCTTAGTCGCCAGGGGGCCCTACAATGAGCAGTTCTTC
TRBD2 . TRBJ2-5 TRBV6-2/TRBV6-3 CASSYSASGEETQYF TGTGCCAGCAGTTACTCGGCTAGCGGAGAAGAGACCCAGTACTTC
TRBD2 . TRBJ2-1 TRBV7-9 CASSRGLAGRWDEQFF TGTGCCAGCAGCAGAGGACTAGCGGGAAGGTGGGATGAGCAGTTCTTC
TRBD2 few TRBJ2-3 TRBV9 CASSVSGTSTDTQYF TGTGCCAGCAGCGTTAGCGGGACTAGCACAGATACGCAGTATTTT
TRBD1 many TRBJ2-5 TRBV28 CASSLFQGVFQETQYF TGTGCCAGCAGTTTATTTCAGGGGGTCTTCCAAGAGACCCAGTACTTC
. many TRBJ1-1 TRBV11-2 CASSLGYSNTEAFF TGTGCCAGCAGCTTAGGATATTCGAACACTGAAGCTTTCTTT
. . TRBJ2-1 TRBV4-1 CASSPGHGPADEQFF TGCGCCAGCAGCCCGGGACACGGACCGGCGGATGAGCAGTTCTTC
. . TRBJ2-5 TRBV7-6 CASSLAVGTQYF TGTGCCAGCAGCTTAGCGGTGGGGACCCAGTACTTC
TRBD1 . TRBJ2-7 TRBV7-6 CASSLDRGQGYEQYF TGTGCCAGCAGCTTAGACAGGGGGCAAGGCTACGAGCAGTACTTC
. . TRBJ2-1 TRBV12-3/TRBV12-4 CASRKDNYNEQFF TGTGCCAGCAGGAAAGACAACTACAATGAGCAGTTCTTC